This TCR beta chain was obtained from a study of Tregs in tolerant kidney transplant recipients. Study observations and caveats: Tregs expanded with activated donor B cells seemed most donor-specific.

Profiling relied on immunoSEQ multiplex PCR, and the TCRdb table lists in-frame clones only, not all of them. The sample lists some 110,000 clones, 85% to 95% seen once, with approximately 0.59% in the top ten. CD4+CD25+CD127- Tregs, CD4+CD25- non-Tregs, CD4 and CD8 cells were sorted. This CDR3 contains 15 residues. Germline V gene data show CDR1 as LNHDA and CDR2 as SQIVND (reference sequence). Trimming shortened V by 6 bases and J by 3 bases, and 17 bases separated the two germline ends. On this clone: Its antigen is currently unknown.

The sequenced sample was CD4+ T cells from blood. The V gene is TRBV19, the J gene TRBJ1-2, with D hard to call. This sequence was found in a human donor in good health. CDR3 nucleotides: TGTGCCAGTAGACCAGTAGGGTGGAGGGACTATGGCTACACCTTC. Its translation: CASRPVGWRDYGYTF.